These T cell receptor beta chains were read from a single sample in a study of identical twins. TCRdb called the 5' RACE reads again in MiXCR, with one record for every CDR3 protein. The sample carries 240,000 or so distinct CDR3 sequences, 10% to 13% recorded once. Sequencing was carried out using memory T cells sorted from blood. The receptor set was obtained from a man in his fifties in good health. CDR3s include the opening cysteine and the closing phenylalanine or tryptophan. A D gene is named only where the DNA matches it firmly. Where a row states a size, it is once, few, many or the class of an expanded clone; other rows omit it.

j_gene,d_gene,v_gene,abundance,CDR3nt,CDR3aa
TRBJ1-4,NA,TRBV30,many,TGTGCCTGGAGCCGTGAAAAACTGTTTTTT,CAWSREKLFF
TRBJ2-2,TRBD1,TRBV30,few,TGTGCCTGGAGTGTAACAGGGGGTACCGGGGAGCTGTTTTTT,CAWSVTGGTGELFF
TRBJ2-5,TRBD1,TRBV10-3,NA,TGTGCCATCAACATGAAACAGGGGGCTAGGGAGACCCAGTACTTC,CAINMKQGARETQYF
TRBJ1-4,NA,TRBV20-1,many,TGCAGTGCGGGAGGGACGGTTGAAAAACTGTTTTTT,CSAGGTVEKLFF
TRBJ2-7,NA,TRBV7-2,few,TGTGCCAGCAGCTCAGTGGACAGCAACTACGAGCAGTACTTC,CASSSVDSNYEQYF
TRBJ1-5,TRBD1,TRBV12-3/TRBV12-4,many,TGTGCCAGCAGAAAGGGACAGGGCTATAGCAATCAGCCCCAGCATTTT,CASRKGQGYSNQPQHF
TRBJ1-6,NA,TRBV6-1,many,TGTGCCAGCAGCTCTGGATCAGTGGGGAATTCACCCCTCCACTTT,CASSSGSVGNSPLHF
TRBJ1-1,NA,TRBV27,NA,TGTGCCAGCAGTTTATTCGGCAGGGTGAACACTGAAGCTTTCTTT,CASSLFGRVNTEAFF
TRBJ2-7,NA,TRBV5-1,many,TGCGCCAGCAGCTTCAACGGGGACGGAGGTTCCTACGAGCAGTACTTC,CASSFNGDGGSYEQYF
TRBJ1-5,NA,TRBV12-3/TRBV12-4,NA,TGTGCCAGCAGTCAAACTGGAGAGCCCCAGCATTTT,CASSQTGEPQHF
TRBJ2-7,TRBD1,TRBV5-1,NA,TGCGCCAGCAGCTTGACGGTCTTGGACAGGGGAGCCGAGCAGTACTTC,CASSLTVLDRGAEQYF
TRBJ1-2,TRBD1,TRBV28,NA,TGTGCCAGCAGTCCACTACAGGGGTACTATGGCTACACCTTC,CASSPLQGYYGYTF
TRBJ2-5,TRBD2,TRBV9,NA,TGTGCCAGCAGCTCGGGCGGGGGGCCCCGGGAGACCCAGTACTTC,CASSSGGGPRETQYF
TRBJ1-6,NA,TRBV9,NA,TGTGCCAGCAGCCCAACTGACAGGAGCTCCTATAATTCACCCCTCCACTTT,CASSPTDRSSYNSPLHF
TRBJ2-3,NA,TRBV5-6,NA,TGTGCCAGCAGCCGCGGTCTCTCTTCTATCACAGATACGCAGTATTTT,CASSRGLSSITDTQYF
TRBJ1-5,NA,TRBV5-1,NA,TGCGCCAGCAGCTTGGATGGACGGGGGGATCAGCCCCAGCATTTT,CASSLDGRGDQPQHF
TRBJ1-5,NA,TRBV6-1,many,TGTGCCAGCAGCGCCTCAGTGGGAGGCAATCAGCCCCAGCATTTT,CASSASVGGNQPQHF
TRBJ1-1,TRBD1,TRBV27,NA,TGTGCCAGCAGTTTATCGGACAGGATGAGAGCTTTCTTT,CASSLSDRMRAFF
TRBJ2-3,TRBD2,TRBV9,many,TGTGCCAGCAGCGTAGTGGGACTAGGGCTTGGGGATACGCAGTATTTT,CASSVVGLGLGDTQYF
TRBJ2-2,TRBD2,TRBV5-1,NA,TGCGCCAGCAATAGCGGGGGCGCGAACACCGGGGAGCTGTTTTTT,CASNSGGANTGELFF
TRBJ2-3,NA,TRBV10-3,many,TGTGCCATCACTGAGATACCACCCCCGAACACAGATACGCAGTATTTT,CAITEIPPPNTDTQYF
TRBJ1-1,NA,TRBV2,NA,TGTGCCAGCACCCGAGAGACGGGGACGAACACTGAAGCTTTCTTT,CASTRETGTNTEAFF
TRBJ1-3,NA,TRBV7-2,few,TGTGCCAGCAGCTTAGGGGACCCAGGCTCTGGAAACACCATATATTTT,CASSLGDPGSGNTIYF
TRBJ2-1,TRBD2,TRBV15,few,TGTGCCACCAGCAGAGGAGCGGGGGGTCATCTCAGCTCCTACAATGAGCAGTTCTTC,CATSRGAGGHLSSYNEQFF
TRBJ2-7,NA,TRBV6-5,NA,TGTGCCAGCAGTCTACGGTATACGGGACTCCTGAGCGAGCAGTACTTC,CASSLRYTGLLSEQYF
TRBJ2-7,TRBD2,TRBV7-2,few,TGTGCCAGCAGCTTCAGCAGCGGGATGGCCTACGAGCAGTACTTC,CASSFSSGMAYEQYF
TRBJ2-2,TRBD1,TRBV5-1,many,TGCGCCAGCGGACAGGAGAACACCGGGGAGCTGTTTTTT,CASGQENTGELFF
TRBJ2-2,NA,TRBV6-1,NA,TGTGCCAGCAGTAGCAGTGGGGTACACACCGGGGAGCTGTTTTTT,CASSSSGVHTGELFF
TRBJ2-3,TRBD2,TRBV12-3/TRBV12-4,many,TGTGCCAGCAGGGGACTAGCGGTAGATACGCAGTATTTT,CASRGLAVDTQYF
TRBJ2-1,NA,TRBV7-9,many,TGTGCCAGCAGCTCAGGAGCGGGTCAGGTCTCCTACAATGAGCAGTTCTTC,CASSSGAGQVSYNEQFF
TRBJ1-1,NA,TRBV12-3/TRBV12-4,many,TGTGCCAGCAGTTTCTGGGGAACTGAAGCTTTCTTT,CASSFWGTEAFF
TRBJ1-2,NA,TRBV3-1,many,TGTGCCAGCAGCCCAGTGTGGGGGGGTAACTATGGCTACACCTTC,CASSPVWGGNYGYTF
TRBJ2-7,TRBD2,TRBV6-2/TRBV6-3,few,TGTGCCAGCAGTTCCCTGGGGGGGATCTCCTACGAGCAGTACTTC,CASSSLGGISYEQYF
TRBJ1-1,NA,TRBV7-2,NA,TGTGCCAGCCTAAAGGGGGGGTTTCGTTTGGCGAACACTGAAGCTTTCTTT,CASLKGGFRLANTEAFF
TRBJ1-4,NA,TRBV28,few,TGTGCCAGCAGACGGGGCTCTAATGAAAAACTGTTTTTT,CASRRGSNEKLFF
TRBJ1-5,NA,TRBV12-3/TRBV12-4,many,TGTGCCAGCAGCTACGGGTATAGCAATCAGCCCCAGCATTTT,CASSYGYSNQPQHF
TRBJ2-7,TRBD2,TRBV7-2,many,TGTGCCAGCAGCGTAGCGGGTATCTCCTACGAGCAGTACTTC,CASSVAGISYEQYF
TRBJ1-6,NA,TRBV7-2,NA,TGTGCCAGCAGCTTAAGCCGGGGGCGGACCACCCTCCACTTT,CASSLSRGRTTLHF
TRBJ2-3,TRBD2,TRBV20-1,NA,TGCAGTGCTAGTCGCCTAGCGGGAGTGGGAGGGGCCACAGATACGCAGTATTTT,CSASRLAGVGGATDTQYF
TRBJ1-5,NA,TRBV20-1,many,TGCAGTGCTAGTGTGGACAGATTTTATAGCAATCAGCCCCAGCATTTT,CSASVDRFYSNQPQHF
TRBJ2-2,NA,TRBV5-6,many,TGTGCCAGCAGCTTGGTGACCGCTACAGGCTGGAGGTACACCGGGGAGCTGTTTTTT,CASSLVTATGWRYTGELFF
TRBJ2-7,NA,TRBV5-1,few,TGCGCCAGCAGCTCTACAGGGCTTAGTTCGGAGCAGTACTTC,CASSSTGLSSEQYF
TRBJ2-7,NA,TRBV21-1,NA,TGTGCCAGCAGCAACTCAGGACAGGACCGATTTCCCTACGAGCAGTACTTC,CASSNSGQDRFPYEQYF
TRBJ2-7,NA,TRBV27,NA,TGTGCCAGCAGTTTATACGGTGACGGACGCTACGAGCAGTACTTC,CASSLYGDGRYEQYF
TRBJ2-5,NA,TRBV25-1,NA,TGTGCCAGCAGTGAAGAGGGTGGCCTCCAAGAGACCCAGTACTTC,CASSEEGGLQETQYF
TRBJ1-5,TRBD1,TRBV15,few,TGTGCCACCAGCAGAGGGACAGGGGGCGGGTCGAGCAATCAGCCCCAGCATTTT,CATSRGTGGGSSNQPQHF
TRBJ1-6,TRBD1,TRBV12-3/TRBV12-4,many,TGTGCCAGCAGTTCCTCCGGGACAGGGGGCTCACCCCTCCACTTT,CASSSSGTGGSPLHF
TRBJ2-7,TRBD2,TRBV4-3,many,TGCGCCAGCAGCCAAGACGGGACTAGGTCTTCCTACGAGCAGTACTTC,CASSQDGTRSSYEQYF
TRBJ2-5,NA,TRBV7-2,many,TGTGCCAGCAGCTTGGTAGCGGCCCAAGAGACCCAGTACTTC,CASSLVAAQETQYF
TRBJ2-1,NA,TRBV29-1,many,TGCAGCGTTGATGGCGGGACCACCTACAATGAGCAGTTCTTC,CSVDGGTTYNEQFF